This TCR beta chain originates from a study of blood T cell repertoires in COVID-19 (dated by TCRdb to about 2020). General notes on the study: The collaborator samples originated in the United States, Italy and Spain and spanned the acute and convalescent phases of COVID-19. Deeply sampled blood TCRbeta repertoires from subjects exposed to, actively infected with, or recovered from COVID-19 were included in the dataset. Samples came from the ongoing ImmuneRACE study (first 160 participants) plus 1,254 subjects from 6 global collaborators. The prospective study material was composed of cDNA or gDNA derived from T cells, B-cell-depleted T cells, or PBMCs. Where available, HLA class I and class II types were obtained from metadata supplied by the sample provider rather than from assay-based typing. A de-identified subject ID, COVID-19 status, age in years and sex were almost always included in the sample metadata. The repertoires were released in a freely available public database intended as a resource for research on the immune response to SARS-CoV-2. Summary of the overall study and its limitations: How much clinical and demographic metadata was included differed by source and by participant, and the metadata was provided uncurated.

As encoded in the germline V gene (reference sequence), CDR1 is LGHDT while CDR2 is YNNKEL. The CDR3 runs 14 residues from the cysteine to the phenylalanine. Just the 42-base CDR3 DNA is kept, in frame starting at base 1. V is cut back by 1 base and J by 9 bases, with 7 bases in the junction unmatched. Participants in the prospective study were aged about 18 to 90 years, lived in about two dozen United States geographic areas, and enrolled through a virtual design. In the prospective study, participants were assigned to cohorts based on the clinical history participants reported in a screening survey and a study questionnaire. Recovered participants in ImmuneRACE Cohort 3 were defined by two consecutive negative NP/OP PCR tests, clearance by a healthcare professional, or resolution of symptoms. Mobile phlebotomists in the prospective study collected whole blood, serum and a nasopharyngeal or oropharyngeal swab from every participant. Prospective study participants could optionally give additional blood draws and questionnaires over a roughly 2-month period. Prospective study blood samples were shipped either frozen or at room temperature before DNA extraction.

TCRbeta CDR3 regions were amplified from genomic DNA using the immunoSEQ Assay, a bias-controlled multiplex PCR. The paper's processing steps were these. The number of nucleated cells in each sample was estimated from the amplification of reference gene primers within the assay. Sequence reads were collapsed and filtered to measure the absolute abundance of every unique TCRbeta CDR3 rearrangement. Productive Simpson clonality was computed per sample as the square root of Simpson's diversity index over productive rearrangements. TCRdb took this table from immuneACCESS and kept in-frame rearrangements with V and J called. Such tables lack part of the clones; where checked against another copy, unresolved V genes explain under half of the gap, and the rest is unexplained. That table furnishes V, J and clone size, whereas the DNA furnished D and trimming. The sample table lists 150,000 to 190,000 clones, under 90% of them with a count of one. The ten largest account for around 7.1% of the sample.

About this clone: Its antigen is not yet known. No quality values exist for individual bases; no much larger clone is one base distant.

This sequence was found in a man between 45 and 60 years old who had recovered from COVID-19. Sequenced sample: PBMCs or T cells enriched from blood (not recorded which). This chain joins TRBV3-1 (or the pseudogene TRBV3-2) to TRBJ2-3; 7 bases in the junction line up with TRBD2. The CDR3 region reads CASSQVGGRSTQYF. The DNA sequence reads TGTGCCAGCAGCCAAGTTGGCGGGAGAAGCACGCAGTATTTT.